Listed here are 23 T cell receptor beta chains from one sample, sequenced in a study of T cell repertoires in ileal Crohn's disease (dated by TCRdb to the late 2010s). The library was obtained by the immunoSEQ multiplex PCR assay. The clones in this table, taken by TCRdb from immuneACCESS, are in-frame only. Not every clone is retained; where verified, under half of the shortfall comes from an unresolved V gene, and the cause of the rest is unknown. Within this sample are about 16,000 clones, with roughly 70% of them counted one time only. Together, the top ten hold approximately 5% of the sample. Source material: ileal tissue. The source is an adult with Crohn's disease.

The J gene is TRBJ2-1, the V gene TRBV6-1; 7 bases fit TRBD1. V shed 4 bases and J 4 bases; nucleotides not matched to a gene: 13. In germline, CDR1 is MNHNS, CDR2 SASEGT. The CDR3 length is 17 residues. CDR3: CASSGGTDRAYYNEQFF. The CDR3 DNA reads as TGTGCCAGCAGTGGAGGGACAGACCGGGCCTATTACAATGAGCAGTTCTTC.

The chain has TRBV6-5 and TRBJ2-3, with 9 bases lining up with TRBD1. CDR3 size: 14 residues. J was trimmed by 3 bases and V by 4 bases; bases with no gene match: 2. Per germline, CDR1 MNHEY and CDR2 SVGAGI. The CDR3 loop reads CASSLGQGTDTQYF. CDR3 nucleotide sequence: TGTGCCAGCAGTTTGGGACAGGGAACAGATACGCAGTATTTT.

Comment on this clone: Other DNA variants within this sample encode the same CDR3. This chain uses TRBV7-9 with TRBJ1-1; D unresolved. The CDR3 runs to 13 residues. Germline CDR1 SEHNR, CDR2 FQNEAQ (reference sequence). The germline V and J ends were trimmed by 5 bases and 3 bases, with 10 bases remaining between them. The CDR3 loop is CASSPSRDTEAFF. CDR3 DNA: TGTGCCAGCAGCCCCTCGAGGGACACTGAAGCTTTCTTT.

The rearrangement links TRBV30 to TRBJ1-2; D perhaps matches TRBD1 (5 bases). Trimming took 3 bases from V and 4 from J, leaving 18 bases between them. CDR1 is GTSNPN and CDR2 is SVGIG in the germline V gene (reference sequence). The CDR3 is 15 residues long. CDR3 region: CAWRSQGLAIYGYTF. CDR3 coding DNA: TGTGCCTGGAGGTCGCAGGGACTAGCGATCTATGGCTACACCTTC.

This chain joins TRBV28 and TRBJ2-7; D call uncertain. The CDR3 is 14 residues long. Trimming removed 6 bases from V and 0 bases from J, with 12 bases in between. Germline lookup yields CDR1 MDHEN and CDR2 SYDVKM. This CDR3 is CASSMPPSSYEQYF. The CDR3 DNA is TGTGCCAGCAGCATGCCTCCCAGCTCCTACGAGCAGTACTTC.

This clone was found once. The CDR3: CASSSPDTGVYGYTF. The CDR3 DNA is TGTGCCAGCAGCTCCCCGGACACGGGAGTCTATGGCTACACCTTC. This chain uses TRBV7-2 with TRBJ1-2, with D possibly TRBD1 on 5 matching bases. This CDR3 has 15 amino acids. Germline V CDR1 and CDR2: SGHTA, FQGNSA. V shed 4 bases and J shed 4 bases, with 16 bases lying between them.

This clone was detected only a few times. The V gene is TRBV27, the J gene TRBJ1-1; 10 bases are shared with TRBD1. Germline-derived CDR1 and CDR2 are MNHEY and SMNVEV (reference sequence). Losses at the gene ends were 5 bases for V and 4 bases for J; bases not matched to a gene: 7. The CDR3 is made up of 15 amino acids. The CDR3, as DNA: TGTGCCAGCAGTGACAGGGGGCGCGGGGGCACTGAAGCTTTCTTT. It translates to CASSDRGRGGTEAFF.

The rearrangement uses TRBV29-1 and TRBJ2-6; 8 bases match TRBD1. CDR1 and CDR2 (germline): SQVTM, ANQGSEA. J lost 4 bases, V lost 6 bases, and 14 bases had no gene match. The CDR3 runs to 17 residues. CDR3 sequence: CSVKDRGRSGGANVLTF. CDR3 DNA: TGCAGCGTCAAAGACAGGGGTCGTTCGGGAGGGGCCAACGTCCTGACTTTC.

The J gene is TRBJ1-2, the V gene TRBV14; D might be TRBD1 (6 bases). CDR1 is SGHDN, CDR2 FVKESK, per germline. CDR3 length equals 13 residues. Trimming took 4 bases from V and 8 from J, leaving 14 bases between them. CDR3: CASSPQTGGGYTF. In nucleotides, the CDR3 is TGTGCCAGCAGCCCACAGACAGGCGGGGGCTACACCTTC.

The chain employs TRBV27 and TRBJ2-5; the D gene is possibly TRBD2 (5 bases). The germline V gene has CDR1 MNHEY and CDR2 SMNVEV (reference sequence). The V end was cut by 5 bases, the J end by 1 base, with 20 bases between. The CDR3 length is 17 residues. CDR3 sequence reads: CASSPARGRVRQETQYF. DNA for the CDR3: TGTGCCAGCAGTCCAGCCCGGGGTCGAGTCCGCCAAGAGACCCAGTACTTC.

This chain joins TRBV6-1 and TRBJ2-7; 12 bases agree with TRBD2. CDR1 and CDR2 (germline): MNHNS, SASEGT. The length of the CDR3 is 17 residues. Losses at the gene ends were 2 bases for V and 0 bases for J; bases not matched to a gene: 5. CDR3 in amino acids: CASSETWTSGNSYEQYF. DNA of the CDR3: TGTGCCAGCAGTGAAACTTGGACTAGCGGGAACTCCTACGAGCAGTACTTC.

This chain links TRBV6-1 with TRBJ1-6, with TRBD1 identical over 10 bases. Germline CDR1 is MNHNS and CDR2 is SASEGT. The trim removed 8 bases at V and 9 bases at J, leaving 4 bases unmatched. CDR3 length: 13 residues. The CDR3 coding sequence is TGTGCCAGCGGACAGGGGGGGAGTTCACCCCTCCACTTT. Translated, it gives CASGQGGSSPLHF.

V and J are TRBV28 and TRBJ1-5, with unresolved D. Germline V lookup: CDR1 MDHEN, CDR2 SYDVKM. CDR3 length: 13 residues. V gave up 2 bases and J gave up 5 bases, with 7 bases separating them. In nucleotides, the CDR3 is TGTGCCAGCAGTTTACCCCAATATCAGCCCCAGCATTTT. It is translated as CASSLPQYQPQHF.

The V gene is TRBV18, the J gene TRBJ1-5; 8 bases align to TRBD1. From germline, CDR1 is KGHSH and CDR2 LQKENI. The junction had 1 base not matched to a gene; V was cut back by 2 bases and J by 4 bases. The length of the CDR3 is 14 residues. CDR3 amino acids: CASSPRDRNQPQHF. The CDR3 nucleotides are TGTGCCAGCTCACCAAGGGACAGGAATCAGCCCCAGCATTTT. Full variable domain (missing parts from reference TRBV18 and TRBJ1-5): NAGVMQNPRHLVRRRGQEARLRCSPMKGHSHVYWYRQLPEEGLKFMVYLQKENIIDESGMPKERFSAEFPKEGPSILRIQQVVRGDSAAYFCASSPRDRNQPQHFGDGTRLSIL.

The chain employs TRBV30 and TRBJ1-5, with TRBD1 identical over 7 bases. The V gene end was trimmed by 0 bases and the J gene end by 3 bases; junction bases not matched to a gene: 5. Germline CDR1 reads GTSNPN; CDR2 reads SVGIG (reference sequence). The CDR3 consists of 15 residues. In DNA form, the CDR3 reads TGTGCCTGGAGTGTTATAACAGGGGTCAATCAGCCCCAGCATTTT. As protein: CAWSVITGVNQPQHF.

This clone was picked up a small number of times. The chain's CDR3 is CASSLVSGRASSYNEQFF. DNA of the CDR3: TGTGCCAGCAGCTTAGTTAGCGGGAGGGCGAGCTCCTACAATGAGCAGTTCTTC. The chain joins TRBV7-6 to TRBJ2-1; 11 bases agree with TRBD2. In germline, CDR1 is SGHVS, CDR2 FNYEAQ. The junction had 5 bases not matched to a gene; V was cut back by 1 base and J by 0 bases. This CDR3 comprises 18 residues.

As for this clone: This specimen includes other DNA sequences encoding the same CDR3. In DNA form, the CDR3 reads TGTGCCAGCAGTCCGGACAGGGTAAAGACCCAGTACTTC. This encodes CASSPDRVKTQYF. The chain combines TRBV5-6 with TRBJ2-5; 8 bases line up with TRBD1. The CDR3 has 13 residues. Germline V gene sequence: CDR1 SGHDT, CDR2 YYEEEE. The V gene end was trimmed by 5 bases and the J gene end by 6 bases; junction bases not matched to a gene: 6.

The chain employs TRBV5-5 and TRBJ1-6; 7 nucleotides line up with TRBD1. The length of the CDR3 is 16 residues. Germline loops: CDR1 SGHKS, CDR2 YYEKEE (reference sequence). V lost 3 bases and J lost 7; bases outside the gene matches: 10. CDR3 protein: CASSSAPGQLNSPLHF. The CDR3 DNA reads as TGTGCCAGCAGCTCAGCCCCGGGACAGCTAAATTCACCCCTCCACTTT.

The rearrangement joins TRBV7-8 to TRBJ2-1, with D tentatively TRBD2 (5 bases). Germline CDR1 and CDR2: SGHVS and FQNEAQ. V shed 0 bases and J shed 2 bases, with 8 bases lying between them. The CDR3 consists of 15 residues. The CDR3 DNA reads TGTGCCAGCAGCTTAGCTACGGGAACCTACAATGAGCAGTTCTTC. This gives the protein CASSLATGTYNEQFF.

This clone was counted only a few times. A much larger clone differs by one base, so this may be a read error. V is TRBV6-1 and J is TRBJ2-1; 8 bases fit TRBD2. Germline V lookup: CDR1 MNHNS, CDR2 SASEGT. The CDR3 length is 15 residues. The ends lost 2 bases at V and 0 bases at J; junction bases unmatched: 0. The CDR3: CASSELAGSYNEQFF. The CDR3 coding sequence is TGTGCCAGCAGTGAACTAGCGGGCTCCTACAATGAGCAGTTCTTC.

DNA of the CDR3: TGTGCCAGCAGCTTAGATTCGGGAGGTTTGAACACTGAAGCTTTCTTT. Translation gives CASSLDSGGLNTEAFF. The J gene is TRBJ1-1, the V gene TRBV7-9, with D unclear. V gave up 1 base and J gave up 0 bases, with 12 bases separating them. This CDR3 is built from 16 residues. In germline, CDR1 is SEHNR, CDR2 FQNEAQ (reference sequence).

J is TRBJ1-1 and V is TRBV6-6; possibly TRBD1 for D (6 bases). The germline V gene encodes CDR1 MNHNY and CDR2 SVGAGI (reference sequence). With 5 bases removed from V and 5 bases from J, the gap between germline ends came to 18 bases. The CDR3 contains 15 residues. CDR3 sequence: CASSDPGGGGTEAFF. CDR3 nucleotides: TGTGCCAGCAGTGACCCGGGGGGGGGCGGGACTGAAGCTTTCTTT.

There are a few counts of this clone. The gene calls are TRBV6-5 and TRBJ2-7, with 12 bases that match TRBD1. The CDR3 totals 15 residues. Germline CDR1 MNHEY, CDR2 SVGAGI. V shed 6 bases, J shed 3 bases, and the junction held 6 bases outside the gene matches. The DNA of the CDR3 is TGTGCCAGCAGAAAAGGGACAGGGGGCTTCTACGAGCAGTACTTC. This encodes CASRKGTGGFYEQYF.